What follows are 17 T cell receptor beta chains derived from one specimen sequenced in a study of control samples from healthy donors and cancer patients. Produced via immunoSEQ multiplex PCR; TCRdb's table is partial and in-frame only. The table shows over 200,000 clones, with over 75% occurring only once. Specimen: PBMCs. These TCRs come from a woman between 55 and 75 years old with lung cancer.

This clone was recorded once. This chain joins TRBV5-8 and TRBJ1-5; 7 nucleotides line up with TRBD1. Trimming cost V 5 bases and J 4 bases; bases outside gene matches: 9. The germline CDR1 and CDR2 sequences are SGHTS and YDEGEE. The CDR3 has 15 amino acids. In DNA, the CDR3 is TGTGCCAGCAGTTTACAGGGGTCCTATAATCAGCCCCAGCATTTT. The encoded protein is CASSLQGSYNQPQHF. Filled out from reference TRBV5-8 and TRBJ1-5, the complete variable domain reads EAGVTQSPTHLIKTRGQQATLRCSPISGHTSVYWYQQALGLGLQFLLWYDEGEERNRGNFPPRFSGRQFPNYSSELNVNALELEDSALYLCASSLQGSYNQPQHFGDGTRLSIL.

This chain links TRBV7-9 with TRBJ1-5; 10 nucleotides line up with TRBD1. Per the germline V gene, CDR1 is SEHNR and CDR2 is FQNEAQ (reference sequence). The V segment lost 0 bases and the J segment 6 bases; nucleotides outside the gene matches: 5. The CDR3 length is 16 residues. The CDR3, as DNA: TGTGCCAGCAGCTTAGCGGCCGGACAGGGGGGTCAGCCCCAGCATTTT. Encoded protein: CASSLAAGQGGQPQHF.

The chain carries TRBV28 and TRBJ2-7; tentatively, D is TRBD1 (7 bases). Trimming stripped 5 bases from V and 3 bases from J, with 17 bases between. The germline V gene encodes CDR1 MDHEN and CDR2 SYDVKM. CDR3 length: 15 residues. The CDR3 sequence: CASSLRGTAYYEQYF. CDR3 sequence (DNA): TGTGCCAGCAGTCTCCGCGGGACAGCCTACTACGAGCAGTACTTC.

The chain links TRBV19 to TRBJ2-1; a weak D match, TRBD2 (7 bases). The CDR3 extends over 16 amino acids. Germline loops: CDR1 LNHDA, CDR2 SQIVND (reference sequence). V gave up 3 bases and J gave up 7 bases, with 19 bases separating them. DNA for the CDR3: TGTGCCAGTAGTATCGGCTGGTGGGGGGGCATGAATGAGCAGTTCTTC. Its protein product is CASSIGWWGGMNEQFF. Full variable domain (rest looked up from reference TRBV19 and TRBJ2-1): DGGITQSPKYLFRKEGQNVTLSCEQNLNHDAMYWYRQDPGQGLRLIYYSQIVNDFQKGDIAEGYSVSREKKESFPLTVTSAQKNPTAFYLCASSIGWWGGMNEQFFGPGTRLTVL.

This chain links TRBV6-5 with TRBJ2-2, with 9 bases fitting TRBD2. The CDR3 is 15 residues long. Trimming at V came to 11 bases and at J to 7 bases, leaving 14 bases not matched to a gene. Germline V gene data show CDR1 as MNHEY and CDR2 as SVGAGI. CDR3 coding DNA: TGTGCCGGCCGGTTAGCGGGGGCCCCTGGCGGGGAGCTGTTTTTT. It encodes CAGRLAGAPGGELFF.

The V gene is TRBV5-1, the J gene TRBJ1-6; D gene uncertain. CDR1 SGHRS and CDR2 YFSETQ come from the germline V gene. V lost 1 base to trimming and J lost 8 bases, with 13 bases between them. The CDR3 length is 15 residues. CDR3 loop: CASSLSAGRDSPLHF. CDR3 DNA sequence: TGCGCCAGCAGCTTGTCGGCGGGAAGAGATTCACCCCTCCACTTT. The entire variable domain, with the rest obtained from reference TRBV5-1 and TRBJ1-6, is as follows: KAGVTQTPRYLIKTRGQQVTLSCSPISGHRSVSWYQQTPGQGLQFLFEYFSETQRNKGNFPGRFSGRQFSNSRSEMNVSTLELGDSALYLCASSLSAGRDSPLHFGNGTRLTVT.

CDR3 DNA: TGTGCCAGCAGCGTGGCTAGCGGGGGGGAGCAGTACTTC. It translates to CASSVASGGEQYF. The chain carries TRBV9 and TRBJ2-7, with 11 bases matching TRBD2. The CDR3 is 13 residues long. Germline loops: CDR1 SGDLS, CDR2 YYNGEE. Trimming took 2 bases from V and 7 from J; bases not matched to a gene: 2.

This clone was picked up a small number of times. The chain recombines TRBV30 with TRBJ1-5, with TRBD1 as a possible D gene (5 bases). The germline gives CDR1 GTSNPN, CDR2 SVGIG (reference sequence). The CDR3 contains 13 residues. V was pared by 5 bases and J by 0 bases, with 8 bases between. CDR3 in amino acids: CAWDRNSNQPQHF. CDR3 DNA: TGTGCCTGGGACAGAAATAGCAATCAGCCCCAGCATTTT. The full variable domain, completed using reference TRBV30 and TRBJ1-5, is SQTIHQWPATLVQPVGSPLSLECTVEGTSNPNLYWYRQAAGRGLQLLFYSVGIGQISSEVPQNLSASRPQDRQFILSSKKLLLSDSGFYLCAWDRNSNQPQHFGDGTRLSIL.

CDR3 in amino acids: CASSLAQGAYNEQFF. The CDR3 DNA sequence: TGTGCCAGCAGCTTAGCCCAGGGGGCCTACAATGAGCAGTTCTTC. This chain connects TRBV11-1 to TRBJ2-1; 7 nucleotides match TRBD1. CDR3 size: 15 residues. Germline loops: CDR1 SGHAT, CDR2 FQDESV (reference sequence). V lost 0 bases to trimming and J lost 2 bases; unmatched junction nucleotides: 1.

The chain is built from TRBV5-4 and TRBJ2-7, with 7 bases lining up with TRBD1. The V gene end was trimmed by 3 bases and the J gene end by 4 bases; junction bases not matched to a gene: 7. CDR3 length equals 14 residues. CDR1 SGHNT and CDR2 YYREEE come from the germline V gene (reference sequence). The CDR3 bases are TGTGCCAGCAGCTCGGGACAGAATCCATACGAGCAGTACTTC. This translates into CASSSGQNPYEQYF.

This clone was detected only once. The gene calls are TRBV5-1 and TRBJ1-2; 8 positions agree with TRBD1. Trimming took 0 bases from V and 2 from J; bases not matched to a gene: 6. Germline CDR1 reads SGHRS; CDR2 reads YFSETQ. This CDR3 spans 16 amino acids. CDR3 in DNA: TGCGCCAGCAGCTTGGAGAATGCAGGGGGCAACTATGGCTACACCTTC. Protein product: CASSLENAGGNYGYTF. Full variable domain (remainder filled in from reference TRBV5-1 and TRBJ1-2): KAGVTQTPRYLIKTRGQQVTLSCSPISGHRSVSWYQQTPGQGLQFLFEYFSETQRNKGNFPGRFSGRQFSNSRSEMNVSTLELGDSALYLCASSLENAGGNYGYTFGSGTRLTVV.

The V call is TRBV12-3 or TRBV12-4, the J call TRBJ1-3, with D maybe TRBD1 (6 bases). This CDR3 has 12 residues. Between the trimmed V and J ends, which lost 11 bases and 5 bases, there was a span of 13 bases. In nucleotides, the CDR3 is TGTGCCGGAAGACAGGAACGAAACACCATATATTTT. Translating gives CAGRQERNTIYF.

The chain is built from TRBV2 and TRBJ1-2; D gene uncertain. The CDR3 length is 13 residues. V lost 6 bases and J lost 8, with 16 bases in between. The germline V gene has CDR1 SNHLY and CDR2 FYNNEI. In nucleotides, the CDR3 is TGTGCCAGCAGCCTGCCGGGAGCCGGGGGCTACACCTTC. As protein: CASSLPGAGGYTF.

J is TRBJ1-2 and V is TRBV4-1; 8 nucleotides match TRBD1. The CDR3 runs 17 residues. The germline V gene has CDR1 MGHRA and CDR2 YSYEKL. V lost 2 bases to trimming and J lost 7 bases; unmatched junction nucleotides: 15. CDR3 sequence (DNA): TGCGCCAGCAGCCAAAATCTGGGGTCGGACAGGGTAGGTGGCTACACCTTC. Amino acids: CASSQNLGSDRVGGYTF.

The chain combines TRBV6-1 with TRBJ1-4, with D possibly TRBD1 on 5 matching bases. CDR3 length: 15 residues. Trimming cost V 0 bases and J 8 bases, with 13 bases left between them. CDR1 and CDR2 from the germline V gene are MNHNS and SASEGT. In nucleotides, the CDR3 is TGTGCCAGCAGTGAAGCAACCGGGGGAGGGGAAAAACTGTTTTTT. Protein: CASSEATGGGEKLFF.

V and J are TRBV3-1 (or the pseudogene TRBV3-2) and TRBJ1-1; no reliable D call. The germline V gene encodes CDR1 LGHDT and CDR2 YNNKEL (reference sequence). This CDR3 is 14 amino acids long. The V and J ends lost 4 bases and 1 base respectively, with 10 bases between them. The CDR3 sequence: CASSLLPGNTEAFF. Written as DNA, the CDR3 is TGTGCCAGCAGCCTCCTGCCCGGGAACACTGAAGCTTTCTTT.

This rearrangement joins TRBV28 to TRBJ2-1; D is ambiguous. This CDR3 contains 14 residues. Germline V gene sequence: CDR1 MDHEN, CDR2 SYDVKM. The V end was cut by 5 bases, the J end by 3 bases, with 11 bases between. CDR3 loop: CASSLSSFYNEQFF. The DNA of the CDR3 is TGTGCCAGCAGTCTGAGCTCTTTCTACAATGAGCAGTTCTTC.